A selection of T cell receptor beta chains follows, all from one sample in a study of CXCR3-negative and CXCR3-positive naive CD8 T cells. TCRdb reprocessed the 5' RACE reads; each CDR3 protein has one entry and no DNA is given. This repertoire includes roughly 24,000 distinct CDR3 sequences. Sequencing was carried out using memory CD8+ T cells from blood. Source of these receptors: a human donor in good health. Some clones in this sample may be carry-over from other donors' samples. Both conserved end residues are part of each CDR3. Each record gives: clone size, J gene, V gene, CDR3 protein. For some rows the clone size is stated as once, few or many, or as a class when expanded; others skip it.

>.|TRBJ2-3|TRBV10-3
CAISESRGLAGDTDTQYF
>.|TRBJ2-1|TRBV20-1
CSARERDRDYNEQFF
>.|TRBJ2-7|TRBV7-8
CASSLSGTSGYYEQYF
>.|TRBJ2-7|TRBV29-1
CSVEVVPASSLSGEQYF
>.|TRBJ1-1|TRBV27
CASSYSTGENTEAFF
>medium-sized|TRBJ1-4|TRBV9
CASSVAGAVNEKLFF
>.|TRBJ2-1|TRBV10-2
CASSEEAEGGNEQFF
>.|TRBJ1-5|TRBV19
CASSRHRGSNQPQHF
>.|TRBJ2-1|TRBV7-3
CASSLWGRSGREPYNEQFF
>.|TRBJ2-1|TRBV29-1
CSVEGTHAYNEQFF
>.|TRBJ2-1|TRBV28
CASSYLAVPSYNEQFF
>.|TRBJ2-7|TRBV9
CASSVEGSAYEQYF
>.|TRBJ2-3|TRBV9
CASSNGNRHTDTQYF
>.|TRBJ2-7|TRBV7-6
CASSLERPPYEQYF
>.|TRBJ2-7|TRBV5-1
CASSLTFLDRAYEQYF
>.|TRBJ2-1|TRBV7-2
CASSLTPAENNEQFF
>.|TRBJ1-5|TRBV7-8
CASNQRGGANNQPQHF
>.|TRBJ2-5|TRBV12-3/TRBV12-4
CASSLTSGGARHLETQYF
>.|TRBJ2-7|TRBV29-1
CSAKGVGATPYEQYF
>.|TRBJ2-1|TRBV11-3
CASSSPLADNEQFF
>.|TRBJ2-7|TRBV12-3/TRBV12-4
CASSSTGTSSYEQYF
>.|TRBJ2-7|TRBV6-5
CASSYTPRTLSYEQYF